The rows below give T cell receptor beta chains drawn from one sample of a study of cytomegalovirus exposure and HLA in healthy donors. Produced via immunoSEQ multiplex PCR; TCRdb's table is partial and in-frame only. This sample's table reports some 200,000 clones. Sequenced: PBMCs. Receptors originate from a boy younger than 18 in good health and CMV-seronegative. Both conserved end residues are part of each CDR3. D genes are given only for firm matches.

j_call: TRBJ1-6
v_call: TRBV23-1
d_call: TRBD1
cdr3_aa: CASSPDRVDSPLHF
cdr3_nt: TGCGCCAGCAGTCCGGACAGGGTTGATTCACCCCTCCACTTT

j_call: TRBJ2-5
v_call: TRBV29-1
d_call: TRBD2
cdr3_aa: CSVAGGIQETQYF
cdr3_nt: TGCAGCGTTGCGGGGGGGATCCAAGAGACCCAGTACTTC

j_call: TRBJ1-6
v_call: TRBV4-1
d_call: -
cdr3_aa: CASSQEGIQKNSPLHF
cdr3_nt: TGCGCCAGCAGCCAAGAAGGAATACAGAAAAATTCACCCCTCCACTTT

j_call: TRBJ1-6
v_call: TRBV13
d_call: TRBD1
cdr3_aa: CASSSERDRGVNSPLHF
cdr3_nt: TGTGCCAGCAGCTCGGAACGGGACAGGGGTGTCAATTCACCCCTCCACTTT

j_call: TRBJ2-7
v_call: TRBV19
d_call: TRBD1
cdr3_aa: CASGRTGATYEQYF
cdr3_nt: TGTGCCAGTGGTAGGACAGGGGCCACCTACGAGCAGTACTTC

j_call: TRBJ2-3
v_call: TRBV28
d_call: -
cdr3_aa: CASSSARGGGTDTQYF
cdr3_nt: TGTGCCAGCAGTAGTGCTAGGGGAGGAGGCACAGATACGCAGTATTTT

j_call: TRBJ1-4
v_call: TRBV18
d_call: -
cdr3_aa: CASSRQAEKLFF
cdr3_nt: TGTGCCAGCTCACGTCAGGCAGAGAAACTGTTTTTT

j_call: TRBJ1-3
v_call: TRBV13
d_call: -
cdr3_aa: CASSPLRNTIYF
cdr3_nt: TGTGCCAGCAGCCCACTCCGAAACACCATATATTTT

j_call: TRBJ1-4
v_call: TRBV5-6
d_call: -
cdr3_aa: CASSLAAGYEKLFF
cdr3_nt: TGTGCCAGCAGCTTGGCCGCAGGTTACGAAAAACTGTTTTTT

j_call: TRBJ2-1
v_call: TRBV4-3
d_call: TRBD2
cdr3_aa: CASSHHGLAGGLYNEQFF
cdr3_nt: TGCGCCAGCAGCCACCACGGACTAGCGGGGGGATTATACAATGAGCAGTTCTTC

j_call: TRBJ1-2
v_call: TRBV27
d_call: -
cdr3_aa: CASSRRAFYGYTF
cdr3_nt: TGTGCCAGCAGTCGTCGAGCGTTCTATGGCTACACCTTC

j_call: TRBJ2-1
v_call: TRBV14
d_call: TRBD2
cdr3_aa: CASSQDWASGRYYNEQFF
cdr3_nt: TGTGCCAGCAGCCAAGATTGGGCTAGCGGGCGATACTACAATGAGCAGTTCTTC

j_call: TRBJ2-1
v_call: TRBV11-2
d_call: -
cdr3_aa: CASSSGPGNEQFF
cdr3_nt: TGTGCCAGCAGCTCTGGACCAGGGAATGAGCAGTTCTTC

j_call: TRBJ2-5
v_call: TRBV6-6
d_call: -
cdr3_aa: CASSANQETQYF
cdr3_nt: TGTGCCAGCAGCGCTAATCAAGAGACCCAGTACTTC

j_call: TRBJ2-3
v_call: TRBV4-1
d_call: TRBD2
cdr3_aa: CASSQPHSGSTDTQYF
cdr3_nt: TGCGCCAGCAGCCAGCCACATAGCGGGTCCACAGATACGCAGTATTTT

j_call: TRBJ1-5
v_call: TRBV19
d_call: -
cdr3_aa: CASSICQPQHF
cdr3_nt: TGTGCCAGTAGTATCTGTCAGCCCCAGCATTTT